A selection of T cell receptor beta chains follows, all from one sample in a study of T cells in Graves' hyperthyroidism and ophthalmopathy. TCRdb reanalysed the multiplex PCR reads using MiXCR and keeps one entry per CDR3 protein. The table shows hundreds of thousands of distinct CDR3 sequences, with around 15% occurring only once. The sequencing sample was made of blood. The receptors derive from a woman aged 25 to 39 with Graves' hyperthyroidism. CDR3s include the opening cysteine and the closing phenylalanine or tryptophan. Fields, in order: J gene, clone size, V gene, D gene, CDR3 length, CDR3 protein, CDR3 DNA. A D gene is named only where the DNA matches it firmly. Rows may omit the clone size; those that give it use once, few, many or a size class.

TRBJ2-3 many TRBV2 NA 14 CASSEALQGDTQYF TGTGCCAGCAGTGAAGCGCTTCAGGGGGATACGCAGTATTTT
TRBJ2-2 NA TRBV11-3 NA 12 CASSLDFGELFF TGTGCCAGCAGCTTAGATTTCGGGGAGCTGTTTTTT
TRBJ2-1 few TRBV27 TRBD2 15 CASSSGTSGTGMQFF TGTGCCAGCAGTTCAGGGACTAGCGGGACCGGAATGCAGTTCTTC
TRBJ2-3 NA TRBV20-1 NA 14 CSARDPQRTDTQYF TGCAGTGCTAGAGATCCCCAGCGCACAGATACGCAGTATTTT
TRBJ1-5 many TRBV12-3/TRBV12-4 TRBD1 16 CASSRTGATSNQPQHF TGTGCCAGCAGCCGCACAGGGGCTACTAGCAATCAGCCCCAGCATTTT
TRBJ2-7 NA TRBV11-3 TRBD2 14 CASTVGGVIYEQYF TGTGCCAGCACCGTTGGGGGGGTGATCTACGAGCAGTACTTC
TRBJ2-1 NA TRBV20-1 TRBD1 15 CSARVDRGSYNEQFF TGCAGTGCTAGAGTGGACAGGGGCTCCTACAATGAGCAGTTCTTC
TRBJ1-2 NA TRBV7-2 TRBD1 17 CASSQEPHHGQGSGYTF TGTGCCAGCAGCCAAGAACCCCACCACGGACAGGGCTCTGGCTACACCTTC
TRBJ2-7 many TRBV20-1 TRBD1 14 CSAPGQGVSYEQYF TGCAGTGCCCCGGGACAGGGGGTGTCCTACGAGCAGTACTTC
TRBJ2-1 many TRBV5-1 TRBD2 16 CASSLLPASGRDEQFF TGCGCCAGCAGCTTACTCCCGGCTAGCGGGAGGGATGAGCAGTTCTTC
TRBJ2-2 NA TRBV12-3/TRBV12-4 TRBD1 13 CASGYRGTGELFF TGTGCCAGCGGGTACAGGGGCACCGGGGAGCTGTTTTTT
TRBJ2-4 many TRBV6-1 NA 16 CASSEAVTGPQNIQYF TGTGCCAGCAGTGAAGCCGTGACAGGTCCGCAAAACATTCAGTACTTC
TRBJ1-1 many TRBV2 NA 12 CASGGQGTEAFF TGTGCCAGCGGGGGGCAGGGCACTGAAGCTTTCTTT
TRBJ1-3 many TRBV28 NA 15 CAAGTTGLAGNTIYF TGTGCCGCCGGGACCACAGGGTTGGCTGGAAACACCATATATTTT
TRBJ1-1 many TRBV5-1 NA 13 CASKVGEGTEAFF TGCGCCAGCAAAGTGGGGGAAGGCACTGAAGCTTTCTTT
TRBJ1-6 many TRBV2 NA 14 CASIRSANNSPLHF TGTGCCAGCATTCGGTCGGCTAATAATTCACCCCTCCACTTT
TRBJ2-7 NA TRBV7-9 TRBD2 17 CASSPGLAGFYGNEQYF TGTGCCAGCAGCCCAGGACTAGCGGGATTTTACGGGAACGAGCAGTACTTC
TRBJ2-3 few TRBV11-2 NA 15 CASSLSGSSTDTQYF TGTGCCAGCAGCTTATCCGGTAGCAGCACAGATACGCAGTATTTT
TRBJ2-1 many TRBV13 TRBD2 15 CASSGEAGGHNEQFF TGTGCCAGCAGCGGAGAGGCGGGAGGGCACAATGAGCAGTTCTTC
TRBJ1-5 many TRBV7-2 TRBD1 14 CASSLYQGEPPQHF TGTGCCAGCAGCTTGTACCAGGGGGAACCGCCCCAGCATTTT
TRBJ2-1 once TRBV2 TRBD1 16 CASSEPWDRDYNEQFF TGTGCCAGCAGTGAACCGTGGGACAGGGACTACAATGAGCAGTTCTTC
TRBJ2-7 NA TRBV20-1 NA 14 CSARDPQGMNEQYF TGCAGTGCTAGAGATCCCCAGGGCATGAACGAGCAGTACTTC
TRBJ1-1 many TRBV6-1 TRBD1 15 CASRPSGTENTEAFF TGTGCCAGCAGGCCCTCCGGGACAGAGAACACTGAAGCTTTCTTT
TRBJ2-1 many TRBV12-3/TRBV12-4 TRBD2 17 CASSLAGSWEGHDEQFF TGTGCCAGCAGTTTAGCAGGGTCGTGGGAGGGCCACGATGAGCAGTTCTTC
TRBJ2-1 many TRBV29-1 NA 13 CSVVGASYNEQFF TGCAGCGTTGTAGGCGCCTCCTACAATGAGCAGTTCTTC
TRBJ2-5 NA TRBV20-1 NA 12 CSATKGWETQYF TGCAGTGCAACAAAGGGGTGGGAGACCCAGTACTTC
TRBJ1-2 many TRBV3-1 NA 17 CASSQDLNQAFLGGYTF TGTGCCAGCAGCCAAGATCTGAACCAGGCCTTCTTAGGTGGCTACACCTTC
TRBJ1-4 NA TRBV20-1 NA 14 CSASGAGASEKLFF TGCAGTGCCAGCGGGGCGGGGGCGAGCGAAAAACTGTTTTTT
TRBJ2-1 NA TRBV11-3 TRBD2 15 CASSTAGTSAFEQFF TGTGCCAGCAGCACAGCCGGGACTAGCGCTTTTGAGCAGTTCTTC
TRBJ2-3 many TRBV18 NA 16 CASSPARLVDGDTQYF TGTGCCAGCTCACCTGCGAGGCTAGTCGATGGAGATACGCAGTATTTT
TRBJ2-3 once TRBV7-9 TRBD2 20 CASSYFSASGRALGTDTQYF TGTGCCAGCAGCTACTTCTCGGCTAGCGGGAGGGCCCTCGGGACAGATACGCAGTATTTT
TRBJ2-3 NA TRBV5-1 TRBD1 17 CASGDPGQRTSTDTQYF TGCGCCAGCGGGGATCCGGGACAGCGGACTAGCACAGATACGCAGTATTTT
TRBJ2-5 many TRBV5-4 NA 13 CASSTQIQETQYF TGTGCCAGCAGCACACAGATCCAAGAGACCCAGTACTTC